This T cell receptor beta chain was documented in a study of cytomegalovirus exposure and HLA in healthy donors. Overall study findings and caveats: It is likely that the observed cluster of highly shared sequence variants was a sequencing artifact.

The CDR3 loop spans 13 amino acids. In germline, CDR1 is MNHEY, CDR2 SMNVEV (reference sequence). A multiplex PCR was run with 60 Vbeta primers and 13 Jbeta primers. The assay was immunoSEQ multiplex PCR, and TCRdb's table has in-frame clones only and misses some. Altogether roughly 120,000 clones are present, 55% to 65% being singletons, with the ten largest covering roughly 9.8%. Concerning this clone itself: The target antigen is unknown.

Material: PBMCs. The TCR was taken from a woman between 40 and 50 years old in good health and CMV-seropositive. The V and J genes are TRBV27 and TRBJ2-5; D might be TRBD1 (5 bases). The J call may not be correct, given that the DNA end is closer to TRBJ2-7. The CDR3 loop is CASSWAGNYEQYF. Here the CDR3 DNA reads TGTGCCAGCAGTTGGGCAGGGAACTACGAGCAGTACTTC.